These 27 T cell receptor beta chains were sequenced from one sample in a study of T cells in Graves' hyperthyroidism and ophthalmopathy. Regions amplified from RNA transcripts were the TCR beta CDR3 regions. Carried out on the TCR CDR3, a first-round RT-PCR used the HTBI primer set. A single record per CDR3 protein comes from TCRdb applying MiXCR to the multiplex PCR reads. The sample has more than 500,000 distinct CDR3 sequences; 35% to 50% are singletons. The sample taken for sequencing was peripheral blood or thyroid tissue (not recorded which). These receptors were taken from an adult woman with Graves' disease, either hyperthyroidism or ophthalmopathy (not recorded which).

There are many counts of this clonotype. The rearrangement joins TRBV20-1 to TRBJ1-5; no firm D call. Looked up from germline, CDR1 is DFQATT and CDR2 is SNEGSKA (reference sequence). The CDR3 totals 13 residues. V lost 0 bases to trimming and J lost 3 bases, with 6 bases between them. CDR3: CSARDWTNQPQHF. CDR3 coding DNA: TGCAGTGCTAGAGATTGGACCAATCAGCCCCAGCATTTT.

There are many counts of this clonotype. The chain uses TRBV20-1 and TRBJ2-6; D remains ambiguous. Trimming shortened V by 0 bases and J by 2 bases, and 14 bases separated the two germline ends. CDR3 length: 17 amino acids. CDR1 and CDR2 (germline): DFQATT, SNEGSKA (reference sequence). The CDR3 protein is CSARDMPVNTGANVLTF. The CDR3, as DNA: TGCAGTGCTAGAGATATGCCCGTAAACACTGGGGCCAACGTCCTGACTTTC.

The chain combines TRBV7-3 with TRBJ1-2; 8 nucleotides align to TRBD1. CDR1 is SGHTA and CDR2 is FQGTGA in the germline V gene. J lost 5 bases, V lost 5 bases, and 10 bases had no gene match. CDR3 length equals 15 residues. The DNA for the CDR3 is TGTGCCAGCAGCCCGACCGGGACAGGCCTTTATGGCTACACCTTC. This sequence encodes CASSPTGTGLYGYTF.

The CDR3 sequence: CASSYLGWRESTGANVLTF. The CDR3, as DNA: TGTGCCAGCAGCTATTTGGGGTGGCGGGAGTCTACCGGGGCCAACGTCCTGACTTTC. V usage is TRBV7-2 and J usage is TRBJ2-6, with 7 positions matching TRBD2. V gave up 4 bases and J gave up 4 bases; unmatched junction bases: 16. The CDR3 is 19 amino acids. CDR1 and CDR2 (germline): SGHTA, FQGNSA.

This clonotype was recorded many times. The J gene is TRBJ2-5, the V gene TRBV7-2; a weak D match, TRBD2 (5 bases). CDR1 is SGHTA, CDR2 FQGNSA, per germline. This CDR3 region has 15 residues. Between the trimmed V and J ends, which lost 4 bases and 2 bases, there was a span of 14 bases. The DNA of the CDR3 is TGTGCCAGCAGCTCTGTTTCGAGGGCACAAGAGACCCAGTACTTC. Its protein product is CASSSVSRAQETQYF.

The CDR3 spells CASRTQGVYGYTF. CDR3 DNA: TGTGCCAGCAGAACTCAGGGGGTCTATGGCTACACCTTC. The chain uses TRBV25-1 and TRBJ1-2; the match to TRBD1 covers 7 bases. This CDR3 has 13 residues. V lost 6 bases and J lost 4; bases outside the gene matches: 5. Germline CDR1 and CDR2: MGHDK and SYGVNS.

This clonotype was recorded a few times. The gene calls are TRBV7-9 and TRBJ1-1, with a tentative D call TRBD1 (6 bases). The CDR3 is made up of 15 amino acids. The V gene lost 2 bases and the J gene lost 6 bases, with 16 bases spanning the gap. Germline CDR1 reads SEHNR; CDR2 reads FQNEAQ (reference sequence). CDR3 coding DNA: TGTGCCAGCAGCTTATTTCAGGGGTCCCAGGCTGAAGCTTTCTTT. This translates into CASSLFQGSQAEAFF.

This clonotype was counted only a few times. The chain uses TRBV29-1 and TRBJ2-3; 7 bases map to TRBD1. The germline gives CDR1 SQVTM, CDR2 ANQGSEA. V dropped 2 bases and J dropped 5; count of bases not matched to a gene: 7. CDR3 length: 14 residues. As DNA, the CDR3 is TGCAGCGTTGAAAGGAACAGGGGCGAAGATACGCAGTATTTT. It yields the protein CSVERNRGEDTQYF.

V and J are TRBV15 and TRBJ2-7, with D maybe TRBD1 (6 bases). Trimming took 4 bases from V and 4 from J, leaving 20 bases between them. The CDR3 loop spans 16 amino acids. CDR1 LNHNV and CDR2 YYDKDF come from the germline V gene (reference sequence). As DNA, the CDR3 is TGTGCCACCAGCATCCCGCCCAGGGGTGCGGAGTACGAGCAGTACTTC. Translation gives CATSIPPRGAEYEQYF.

This clonotype was counted a single time. The gene calls are TRBV11-2 and TRBJ2-7; D is perhaps TRBD2 (6 bases). Germline CDR1 reads SGHAT; CDR2 reads FQNNGV. The CDR3 has 17 amino acids. Trimming took off 1 base at V and 1 base at J, with 17 bases between the two ends. The CDR3 spells CASSLGGGTRFSYEQYF. In nucleotides, the CDR3 is TGTGCCAGCAGCTTAGGAGGCGGGACTCGCTTTTCCTACGAGCAGTACTTC. The variable domain in full, completed from reference TRBV11-2 and TRBJ2-7, reads EAGVAQSPRYKIIEKRQSVAFWCNPISGHATLYWYQQILGQGPKLLIQFQNNGVVDDSQLPKDRFSAERLKGVDSTLKIQPAKLEDSAVYLCASSLGGGTRFSYEQYFGPGTRLTVT.

For this clonotype: One end of the junction is discordant with germline, which a read error may explain. CDR3 in DNA: TGTGCTAGCAGCTTATCCCGGGACAGCACAGATACGCAGTATTTT. This encodes CASSLSRDSTDTQYF. This sequence joins TRBV7-7 and TRBJ2-3; possibly TRBD1 or TRBD2 for D (5 bases each). Germline CDR1 reads SSHAT; CDR2 reads FNYEAQ (reference sequence). This CDR3 contains 15 residues.

This clonotype was detected ten times or more. The chain couples TRBV2 to TRBJ1-4; tentatively, D is TRBD1 (5 bases). In germline, CDR1 is SNHLY, CDR2 FYNNEI. This CDR3 has 14 amino acids. V was clipped by 6 bases and J by 7 bases, with 15 bases between them. CDR3 amino acids: CASSYRGHGEKLFF. Written as DNA, the CDR3 is TGTGCCAGCAGCTATCGAGGACATGGTGAAAAACTGTTTTTT.

V usage is TRBV10-3 and J usage is TRBJ1-3; no clear D. The length of the CDR3 is 12 residues. Trimming took off 11 bases at V and 1 base at J, with 9 bases between the two ends. Per germline, CDR1 ENHRY and CDR2 SYGVKD. The CDR3 DNA reads TGTGCCGCGGCGGTTTCTGGAAACACCATATATTTT. The encoded protein is CAAAVSGNTIYF.

This clonotype was observed a handful of times. The gene calls are TRBV29-1 and TRBJ2-7; D is possibly TRBD1 or TRBD2 (5 bases each). The length of the CDR3 is 14 residues. V shed 0 bases and J shed 4 bases, with 13 bases lying between them. In germline, CDR1 is SQVTM, CDR2 ANQGSEA. As DNA, the CDR3 is TGCAGCGTTGAAGATGGGGGAACAGTGTACGAGCAGTACTTC. It specifies CSVEDGGTVYEQYF.

This clonotype was seen repeatedly, ten times or more. This chain links TRBV19 with TRBJ1-2, with a possible D match to TRBD1 (5 bases). The V gene lost 6 bases and the J gene lost 3 bases, with 11 bases spanning the gap. Germline assignment: CDR1 LNHDA and CDR2 SQIVND (reference sequence). This CDR3 is 13 amino acids long. The CDR3 is CASRDTAHYGYTF. The CDR3 DNA reads as TGTGCCAGTAGGGACACAGCACACTATGGCTACACCTTC.

CDR3 bases: TGTGCCAGCAGTAGGGGTCCAGGGTTGTCCGGGGAGCTGTTTTTT. As protein: CASSRGPGLSGELFF. The chain uses TRBV2 and TRBJ2-2; the D gene is possibly TRBD1 (5 bases). V lost 5 bases and J 6 bases, leaving 16 bases between the germline ends. Germline CDR1 reads SNHLY; CDR2 reads FYNNEI. The CDR3 extends over 15 amino acids. The whole variable domain, remainder taken from reference TRBV2 and TRBJ2-2, is EPEVTQTPSHQVTQMGQEVILRCVPISNHLYFYWYRQILGQKVEFLVSFYNNEISEKSEIFDDQFSVERPDGSNFTLKIRSTKLEDSAMYFCASSRGPGLSGELFFGEGSRLTVL.

This chain joins TRBV24-1 and TRBJ1-2, with D possibly TRBD1 on 5 matching bases. V was pared by 4 bases and J by 4 bases, with 18 bases between. This CDR3 contains 16 residues. Germline loops: CDR1 KGHDR, CDR2 SFDVKD. CDR3 sequence reads: CATSDPTTEGSYGYTF. For the CDR3, the DNA is TGTGCCACCAGTGACCCAACGACAGAGGGAAGCTATGGCTACACCTTC.

In this sample, this clonotype turned up many times. This CDR3 is CATSSEPTVNGQPQHF. For the CDR3, the DNA is TGTGCCACCAGCAGCGAACCGACGGTTAACGGTCAGCCCCAGCATTTT. The chain employs TRBV15 and TRBJ1-5; D unclear. This CDR3 region has 16 residues. Germline V gene sequence: CDR1 LNHNV, CDR2 YYDKDF (reference sequence). The V gene lost 3 bases and the J gene lost 6 bases, with 18 bases spanning the gap.

This clonotype was recorded at least ten times. The rearrangement joins TRBV20-1 to TRBJ1-2; 7 nucleotides agree with TRBD1. Trimming cost V 4 bases and J 4 bases; bases outside gene matches: 3. The CDR3 totals 12 residues. CDR1 and CDR2 (germline): DFQATT, SNEGSKA (reference sequence). The CDR3, as DNA: TGCAGTGCTAAGACAGGGTCCTATGGCTACACCTTC. Protein sequence: CSAKTGSYGYTF.

This clonotype has a count of ten or more. The chain has TRBV7-9 and TRBJ2-2; TRBD2 aligns across 10 bases. Germline assignment: CDR1 SEHNR and CDR2 FQNEAQ (reference sequence). The CDR3 consists of 17 residues. The ends lost 6 bases at V and 5 bases at J; junction bases unmatched: 12. The CDR3 region has the DNA TGTGCCAGCAGTCCGATCGGGACTAGCGAAAATACCGGGGAGCTGTTTTTT. As protein: CASSPIGTSENTGELFF. Combining the CDR3 with reference TRBV7-9 and TRBJ2-2 gives the whole variable domain DTGVSQNPRHKITKRGQNVTFRCDPISEHNRLYWYRQTLGQGPEFLTYFQNEAQLEKSRLLSDRFSAERPKGSFSTLEIQRTEQGDSAMYLCASSPIGTSENTGELFFGEGSRLTVL.

The chain uses TRBV18 and TRBJ2-5, with no clear D. The germline CDR1 and CDR2 sequences are KGHSH and LQKENI. This CDR3 is built from 15 residues. The V and J ends lost 5 bases and 4 bases respectively, with 17 bases between them. The CDR3 sequence: CASSSPTDRAETQYF. CDR3 sequence (DNA): TGTGCCAGCTCATCTCCGACGGACCGGGCAGAGACCCAGTACTTC.

This clonotype was counted only a few times. This sequence joins TRBV7-9 and TRBJ2-7, with D possibly matching TRBD2 (6 bases). Trimming left V 5 bases short and J 3 bases short, with 14 bases between. Germline V gene data show CDR1 as SEHNR and CDR2 as FQNEAQ (reference sequence). This CDR3 has 14 amino acids. CDR3 nucleotide sequence: TGTGCCAGCAGCCACCGGGCTAGCGACTACGAGCAGTACTTC. Its protein product is CASSHRASDYEQYF.

This clonotype turned up a few times. The gene calls are TRBV19 and TRBJ1-4; D uncertain. Germline V gene data show CDR1 as LNHDA and CDR2 as SQIVND (reference sequence). The CDR3 is made up of 10 amino acids. V was clipped by 9 bases and J by 13 bases, with 12 bases between them. The CDR3 DNA is TGTGCCAGCGGACCGATGGGACTGTTTTTT. Protein: CASGPMGLFF.

This clonotype was recorded many times. The V and J genes are TRBV20-1 and TRBJ1-6; D gene unclear. The germline V gene encodes CDR1 DFQATT and CDR2 SNEGSKA (reference sequence). CDR3 length equals 11 residues. Trimming took 2 bases from V and 9 from J, leaving 5 bases between them. Here the CDR3 reads CSARYSSPLHF. Here the CDR3 DNA reads TGCAGTGCTAGATACTCTTCACCCCTCCACTTT.

The chain couples TRBV19 to TRBJ2-3; 9 positions agree with TRBD1. CDR1 is LNHDA and CDR2 is SQIVND in the germline V gene (reference sequence). CDR3 length: 14 residues. The junction had 2 bases not matched to a gene; V was cut back by 6 bases and J by 1 base. The CDR3 loop is CASRWTGGTDTQYF. CDR3 nucleotides: TGTGCCAGTAGATGGACAGGGGGCACAGATACGCAGTATTTT.

This clonotype was seen many times. The rearrangement joins TRBV7-9 to TRBJ2-5; D is uncertain. The CDR3 loop spans 11 amino acids. CDR1 and CDR2 (germline): SEHNR, FQNEAQ (reference sequence). V was trimmed by 5 bases and J by 2 bases, leaving 3 bases between them. This chain's CDR3 is CASSQQETQYF. The CDR3 DNA is TGTGCCAGCAGCCAACAAGAGACCCAGTACTTC. The full variable domain, with the rest looked up from reference TRBV7-9 and TRBJ2-5, is DTGVSQNPRHKITKRGQNVTFRCDPISEHNRLYWYRQTLGQGPEFLTYFQNEAQLEKSRLLSDRFSAERPKGSFSTLEIQRTEQGDSAMYLCASSQQETQYFGPGTRLLVL.

This clonotype came up once. The V gene is TRBV9, the J gene TRBJ2-7, with D tentatively TRBD1 (6 bases). Germline V gives CDR1 SGDLS, CDR2 YYNGEE. The CDR3 consists of 17 residues. V lost 2 bases and J 0 bases, leaving 18 bases between the germline ends. The CDR3 here is CASSVGTWFSSSYEQYF. DNA for the CDR3: TGTGCCAGCAGCGTTGGGACATGGTTCTCAAGCTCCTACGAGCAGTACTTC.